This TCR beta chain was profiled in a study of patients and donors after allogeneic stem cell transplantation. V shed 3 bases and J shed 6 bases, with 15 bases lying between them. Germline assignment: CDR1 GTSNPN and CDR2 SVGIG (reference sequence). The CDR3 is 13 residues long. This clonotype has just a few counts. Using its own MiXCR run on the RT-PCR reads, TCRdb lists one record per CDR3 protein. The table lists around 27,000 distinct CDR3 sequences, 7% to 8.5% of them singletons. The source material was blood, either unsorted or a sorted T cell fraction (not recorded which). The sequence was obtained from a human donor who was either an allogeneic HSCT recipient or a stem cell or donor lymphocyte infusion donor (not recorded which). It is not recorded whose cells these are; they may come from a transplant donor. The chain employs TRBV30 and TRBJ2-7; D gene ambiguous. This chain's CDR3 is CAWRAAVWGEQYF. The CDR3, as DNA: TGTGCCTGGAGAGCCGCCGTTTGGGGCGAGCAGTACTTC.